This T cell receptor (beta chain) is drawn from a study of shared clonotypes between healthy human individuals. Findings and limits, study-wide: In this cohort, only blood was sampled, and tissue repertoires likely differ.

The CDR3 sequence is 13 residues long. Germline-derived CDR1 and CDR2 are SGDLS and YYNGEE. V was pared by 1 base and J by 9 bases, with 11 bases between. This clone was seen a few times. The antigen remains unidentified. Negatively enriched CD4+ T cells were divided by CD45RA into naive and memory. Clones were sequenced by immunoSEQ multiplex PCR, and TCRdb holds only the in-frame ones, with some missing. The sample yields over 850,000 clones, around 82% seen once. The receptor was derived from a young man in good health. Some clones in this sample may be carry-over from other donors' samples. Sequenced: memory CD4+ T cells from PBMCs. Noted subset: CD45RA-negative fraction. The chain employs TRBV9 and TRBJ1-5; D perhaps matches TRBD1 (6 bases). Here the CDR3 DNA reads TGTGCCAGCAGCGTAAATGGGGGCTGGCCCCAGCATTTT. It is translated as CASSVNGGWPQHF.